A single sample gave rise to the 5 T cell receptor beta chains below, sequenced in a study of CD8 T cells in Susac syndrome. Random hexamers served to reverse transcribe about 0.45 to 1 ug RNA. Via MiXCR, TCRdb re-called the immunoSEQ multiplex PCR reads, giving one row per CDR3 protein. The data hold approximately 300,000 distinct CDR3 sequences, with over 75% observed a single time. The sequencing sample was made of CD8+ T cells from PBMCs. The receptors were gathered from a human donor with multiple sclerosis.

The chain has TRBV4-3 and TRBJ2-3; a weak D match, TRBD2 (6 bases). The CDR3 spans 15 residues. Trimming cost V 1 base and J 2 bases, with 10 bases left between them. In germline, CDR1 is LGHNA, CDR2 YSLEER. The DNA of the CDR3 is TGCGCCAGCAGCCAAGTGGAGGGGCACACAGATACGCAGTATTTT. Translated, it gives CASSQVEGHTDTQYF.

The sample holds one count of this clonotype. This rearrangement joins TRBV3-1 to TRBJ2-5; no clear D. Trimming left V 8 bases short and J 3 bases short, with 4 bases between. The CDR3 sequence is 10 residues long. From germline, CDR1 is LGHDT and CDR2 YNNKEL (reference sequence). CDR3 sequence reads: CASLEETQYF. The DNA of the CDR3 is TGTGCCAGCCTGGAAGAGACCCAGTACTTC.

The J gene is TRBJ2-7, the V gene TRBV28; D possibly matches TRBD1 or TRBD2 (6 bases each). V was pared by 3 bases and J by 5 bases, with 20 bases between. The germline gives CDR1 MDHEN, CDR2 SYDVKM. This CDR3 is 16 amino acids long. The CDR3 is CASSFKDFGGLNEQYF. DNA of the CDR3: TGTGCCAGCAGTTTTAAGGACTTTGGGGGGCTAAACGAGCAGTACTTC.

This clonotype was observed a handful of times. The chain carries TRBV7-9 and TRBJ1-2; no clear D. The germline gives CDR1 SEHNR, CDR2 FQNEAQ (reference sequence). V dropped 3 bases and J dropped 4 bases, with 6 bases sitting between them. CDR3 length: 12 residues. The CDR3 DNA is TGTGCCAGCAGCTTGGACCTCTATGGCTACACCTTC. It specifies CASSLDLYGYTF. Complete variable domain (other parts from reference TRBV7-9 and TRBJ1-2): DTGVSQNPRHKITKRGQNVTFRCDPISEHNRLYWYRQTLGQGPEFLTYFQNEAQLEKSRLLSDRFSAERPKGSFSTLEIQRTEQGDSAMYLCASSLDLYGYTFGSGTRLTVV.

The rearrangement links TRBV15 to TRBJ2-3; D uncertain. CDR1 LNHNV and CDR2 YYDKDF come from the germline V gene (reference sequence). CDR3 length: 13 amino acids. V lost 0 bases, J lost 4 bases, and 5 bases lay in between. CDR3 sequence: CATSRDQADTQYF. The CDR3 DNA reads as TGTGCCACCAGCAGAGATCAGGCAGATACGCAGTATTTT.